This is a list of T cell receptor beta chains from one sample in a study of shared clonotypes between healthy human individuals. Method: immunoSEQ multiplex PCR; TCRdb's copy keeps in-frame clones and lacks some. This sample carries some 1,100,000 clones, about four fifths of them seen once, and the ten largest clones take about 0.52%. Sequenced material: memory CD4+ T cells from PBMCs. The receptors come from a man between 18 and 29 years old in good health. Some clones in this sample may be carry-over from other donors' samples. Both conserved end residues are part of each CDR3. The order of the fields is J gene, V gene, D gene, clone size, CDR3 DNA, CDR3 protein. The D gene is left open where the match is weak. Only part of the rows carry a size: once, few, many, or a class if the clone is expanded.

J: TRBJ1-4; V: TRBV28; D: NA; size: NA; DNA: TGTGCCAGCAGTTTGTTTGGGCAAAGTAATGAAAAACTGTTTTTT; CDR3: CASSLFGQSNEKLFF
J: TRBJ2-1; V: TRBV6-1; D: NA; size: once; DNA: TGTGCCAGCAGTGAACGAACCGATGAGCAGTTCTTC; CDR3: CASSERTDEQFF
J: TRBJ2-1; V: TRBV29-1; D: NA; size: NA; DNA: TGCAGCGCTGGGGGGCGCTACAATGAGCAGTTCTTC; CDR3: CSAGGRYNEQFF
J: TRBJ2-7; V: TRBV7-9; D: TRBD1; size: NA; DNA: TGTGCCAGCAGCAGGCAGCCGGGACAGGGCTACGAGCAGTACTTC; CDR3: CASSRQPGQGYEQYF
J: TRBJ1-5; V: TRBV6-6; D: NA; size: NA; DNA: TGTGCCAGCAGCCCCGTGGGGGGCGCAAGTCAGCCCCAGCATTTT; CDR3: CASSPVGGASQPQHF
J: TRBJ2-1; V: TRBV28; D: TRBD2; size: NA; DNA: TGTGCCAGCAGTTCTCTAGCGGGAGCCTACAATGAGCAGTTCTTC; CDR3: CASSSLAGAYNEQFF
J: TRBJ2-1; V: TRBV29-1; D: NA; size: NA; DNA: TGCAGCGTTGATGCCCTCTGGTTGGTCGACGGCAATGAGCAGTTCTTC; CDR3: CSVDALWLVDGNEQFF
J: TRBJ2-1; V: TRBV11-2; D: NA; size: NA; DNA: TGTGCCAGCAGGAATTGGGGTGGGGCGTACAATGAGCAGTTCTTC; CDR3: CASRNWGGAYNEQFF
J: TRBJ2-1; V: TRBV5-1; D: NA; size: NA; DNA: TGCGCCAGCAGGCAGGCGTTGGGTCTTACCTACAATGAGCAGTTCTTC; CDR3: CASRQALGLTYNEQFF
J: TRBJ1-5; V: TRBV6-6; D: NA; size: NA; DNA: TGTGCCAGCAGCCGGCGCGATGAGCCCCAGCATTTT; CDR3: CASSRRDEPQHF
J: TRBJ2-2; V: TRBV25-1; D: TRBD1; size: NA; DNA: TGTGCCAGCAGTGAATATCGACAGGGGGCGGCCACCGGGGAGCTGTTTTTT; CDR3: CASSEYRQGAATGELFF
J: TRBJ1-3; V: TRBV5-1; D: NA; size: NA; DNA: TGCGCCAGCAGCTTGGCCGCCGGCTCTCCCTCTGGAAACACCATATATTTT; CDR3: CASSLAAGSPSGNTIYF
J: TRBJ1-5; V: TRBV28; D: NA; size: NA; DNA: TGTGCCAGCAGTTCCTCCTCGCGTCAGCCCCAGCATTTT; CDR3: CASSSSSRQPQHF
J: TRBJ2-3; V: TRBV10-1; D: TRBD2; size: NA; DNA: TGCGCCAGCCTAACTCGTCGGCTAGCGGAGAGGACAGATACGCAGTATTTT; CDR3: CASLTRRLAERTDTQYF
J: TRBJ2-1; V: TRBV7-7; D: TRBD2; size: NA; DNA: TGTGCCAGCAGCCCTACTAGCGGGAGCTCCCTCGGGGAGCAGTTCTTC; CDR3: CASSPTSGSSLGEQFF
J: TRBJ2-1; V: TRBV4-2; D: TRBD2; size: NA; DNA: TGTGCCAGCAGCCAAGTGGGTAGCGGGAGGGCCAATGAGCAGTTCTTC; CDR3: CASSQVGSGRANEQFF
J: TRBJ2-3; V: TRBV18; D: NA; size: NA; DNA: TGTGCCAGCTCGTCCGGGAATCAAGATACGCAGTATTTT; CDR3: CASSSGNQDTQYF
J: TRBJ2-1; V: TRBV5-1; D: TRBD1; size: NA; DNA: TGCGCCAGCAGCTTGGGGACAGGGAGCAATGAGCAGTTCTTC; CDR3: CASSLGTGSNEQFF
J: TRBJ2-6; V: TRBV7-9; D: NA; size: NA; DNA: TGTGCCAGCAGCTTAGCCCAGGCTTCTCTGACCGGGGCCAACGTCCTGACTTTC; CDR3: CASSLAQASLTGANVLTF
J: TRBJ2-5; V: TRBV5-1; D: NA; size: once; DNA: TGCGCCAGCAGCGAACAGCCTGGGGGCCAAGAGACCCAGTACTTC; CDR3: CASSEQPGGQETQYF
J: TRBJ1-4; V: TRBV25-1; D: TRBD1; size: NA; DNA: TGTGCCAGCAGTGTAGCGACAGGGGGCGCGCAAGAAAAACTGTTTTTT; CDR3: CASSVATGGAQEKLFF
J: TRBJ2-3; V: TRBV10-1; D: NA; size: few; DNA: TGCGCCACCCGGCGTCCAGGCACAGATACGCAGTATTTT; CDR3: CATRRPGTDTQYF
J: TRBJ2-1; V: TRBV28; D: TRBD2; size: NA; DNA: TGTGCCAGCAGTGTCGGCGGGAGGAATGAGCAGTTCTTC; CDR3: CASSVGGRNEQFF
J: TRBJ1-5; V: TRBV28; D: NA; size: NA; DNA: TGTGCCAGCAGTTTATGGCACCGGGGGCAGCCCCAGCATTTT; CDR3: CASSLWHRGQPQHF
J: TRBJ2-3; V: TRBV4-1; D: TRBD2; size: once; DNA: TGCGCCAGCAGCCAAGATTGGCTAGCGGGGATCACAGATACGCAGTATTTT; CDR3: CASSQDWLAGITDTQYF
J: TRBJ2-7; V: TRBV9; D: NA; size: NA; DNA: TGTGCCAGCAGCGTAGGACCAAGCCACTACGAGCAGTACTTC; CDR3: CASSVGPSHYEQYF
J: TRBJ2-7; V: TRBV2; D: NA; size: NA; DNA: TGTGCCAGCAGTGAAGGCTTTTACGAGCAGTACTTC; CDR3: CASSEGFYEQYF
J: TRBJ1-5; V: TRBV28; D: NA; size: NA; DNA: TGTGCCAGCAGTTTACCCCAGGTGCCCCAGCATTTT; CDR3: CASSLPQVPQHF
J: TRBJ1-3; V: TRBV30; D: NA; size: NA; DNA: TGTGCCTGGAGTGTATCTGGGGGATGGTCTGGAAACACCATATATTTT; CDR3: CAWSVSGGWSGNTIYF
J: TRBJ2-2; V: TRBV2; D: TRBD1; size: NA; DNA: TGTGCCAGCATCGGACAGGGGGTGAGGACCGGGGAGCTGTTTTTT; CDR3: CASIGQGVRTGELFF
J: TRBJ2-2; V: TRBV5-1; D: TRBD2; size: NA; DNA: TGCGCCACTATGGGACTAGCGGGAGCCCACACCGGGGAGCTGTTTTTT; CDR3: CATMGLAGAHTGELFF
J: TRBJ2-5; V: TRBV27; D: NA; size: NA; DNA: TGTGCCAGCAGCTCCCCCCCCCTGTTGACCCAGTACTTC; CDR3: CASSSPPLLTQYF
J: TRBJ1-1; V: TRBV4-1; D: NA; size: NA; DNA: TGCGCCAGCAGCCAATCAGGGTTTATGAACACTGAAGCTTTCTTT; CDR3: CASSQSGFMNTEAFF
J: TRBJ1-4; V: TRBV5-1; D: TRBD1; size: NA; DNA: TGCGCCAGCAGCCAGGGACAGGCGGCTGAAAAACTGTTTTTT; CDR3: CASSQGQAAEKLFF
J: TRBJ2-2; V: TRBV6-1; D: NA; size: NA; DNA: TGTGCCAGCAGTGAACTGGTGACGAACACCGGGGAGCTGTTTTTT; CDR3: CASSELVTNTGELFF
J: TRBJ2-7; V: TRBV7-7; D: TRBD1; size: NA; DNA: TGTGCCAGCAGCTCGGGGACAGCCCTAGGGGAGCAGTACTTC; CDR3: CASSSGTALGEQYF
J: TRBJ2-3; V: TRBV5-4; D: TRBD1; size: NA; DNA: TGTGCCAGCAGCTCACGGACAGGGGGGATAGATACGCAGTATTTT; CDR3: CASSSRTGGIDTQYF
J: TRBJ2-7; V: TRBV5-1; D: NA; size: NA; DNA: TGCGCCAGCAAGCGCCGGGCGGAAAGCTTCTACGAGCAGTACTTC; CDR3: CASKRRAESFYEQYF
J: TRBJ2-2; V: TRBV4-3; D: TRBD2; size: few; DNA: TGCGCCAGCAGCTCCAGAAACGTAGCGGGAGGGCTTGGGGAGCTGTTTTTT; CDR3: CASSSRNVAGGLGELFF
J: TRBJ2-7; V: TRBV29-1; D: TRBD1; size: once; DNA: TGCAGCGTTCAAAAAGGGACAGGGGGCATCGAGCAGTACTTC; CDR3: CSVQKGTGGIEQYF
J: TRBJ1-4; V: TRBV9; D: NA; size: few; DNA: TGTGCCAGCAGCGTAGGGACACACCATAATGAAAAACTGTTTTTT; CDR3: CASSVGTHHNEKLFF
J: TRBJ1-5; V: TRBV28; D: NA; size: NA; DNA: TGTGCCAGCAGTTTATCCCCGGGCCTGGGGGGTCTTAGCAATCAGCCCCAGCATTTT; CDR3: CASSLSPGLGGLSNQPQHF
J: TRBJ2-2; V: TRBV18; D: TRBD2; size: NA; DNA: TGTGCCAGCTCACGGGTGACTAGCGATCACACCGGGGAGCTGTTTTTT; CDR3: CASSRVTSDHTGELFF
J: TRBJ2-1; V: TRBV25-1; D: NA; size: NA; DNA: TGTGCCAGCAGTTTCGTCTCTGAGCAGTTCTTC; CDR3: CASSFVSEQFF
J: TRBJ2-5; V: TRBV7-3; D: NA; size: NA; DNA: TGTGCCAGCAGCTTGCAAACCGGGGGACAAGAGACCCAGTACTTC; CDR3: CASSLQTGGQETQYF
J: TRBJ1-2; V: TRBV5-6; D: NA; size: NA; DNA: TGTGCCAGCAGCTTAAGGCTACGGGGAAACTATGGCTACACCTTC; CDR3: CASSLRLRGNYGYTF
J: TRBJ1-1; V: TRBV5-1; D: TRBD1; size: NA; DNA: TGCGCCAGCAGCCCGGGACAGGCTTTCGCTGAAGCTTTCTTT; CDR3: CASSPGQAFAEAFF
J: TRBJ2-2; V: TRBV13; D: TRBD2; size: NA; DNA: TGTGCCAGCAGCTTACGCGGGAGGGTTAACACCGGGGAGCTGTTTTTT; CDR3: CASSLRGRVNTGELFF
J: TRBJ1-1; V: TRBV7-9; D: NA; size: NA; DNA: TGTGCCAGCAGCTCTGAGGGGGGTCGCACTGAAGCTTTCTTT; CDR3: CASSSEGGRTEAFF
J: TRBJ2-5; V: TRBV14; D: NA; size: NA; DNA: TGTGCCAGCAGCCAAGATCTCCGGGGGATCGAGACCCAGTACTTC; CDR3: CASSQDLRGIETQYF
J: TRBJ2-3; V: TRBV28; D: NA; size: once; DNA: TGTGCCAGCACCTTAGGCGGCCGCACAGATACGCAGTATTTT; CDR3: CASTLGGRTDTQYF
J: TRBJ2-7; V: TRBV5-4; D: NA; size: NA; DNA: TGTGCCAGCAGCTTGGCAATGGTTGGTCCCTACGAGCAGTACTTC; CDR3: CASSLAMVGPYEQYF
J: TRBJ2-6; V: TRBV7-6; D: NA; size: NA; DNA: TGTGCCAGCAGCTTAGGTGTTAATTCTGGGGCCAACGTCCTGACTTTC; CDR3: CASSLGVNSGANVLTF
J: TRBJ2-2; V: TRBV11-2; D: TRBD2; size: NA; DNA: TGTGCCAGCAGCTTAGTGATGGGACTAGCAACGGGGGAGCTGTTTTTT; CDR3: CASSLVMGLATGELFF
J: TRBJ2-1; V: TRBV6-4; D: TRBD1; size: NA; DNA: TGTGCCAGCAGTAAATGGCCGGGACAGGGGAATGAGCAGTTCTTC; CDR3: CASSKWPGQGNEQFF